These 9 T cell receptor beta chains came from one sample sequenced in a study of blood T cell repertoires in COVID-19. Sequencing was performed with immunoSEQ multiplex PCR; in TCRdb, only in-frame clones are kept and a portion is missing. The profile shows about 77,000 clones, around 70% of them singletons. The sample consisted of peripheral blood. The source of these receptors is a man between 60 and 70 years old with acute or convalescent COVID-19.

The CDR3 DNA is TGCGCCAGCTTTGAAGACAGGGAGGCTGAAGCTTTCTTT. This sequence encodes CASFEDREAEAFF. The chain couples TRBV5-1 to TRBJ1-1, with TRBD1 matching 7 bases. The CDR3 consists of 13 residues. V lost 7 bases and J lost 6; bases outside the gene matches: 9. In germline, CDR1 is SGHRS, CDR2 YFSETQ. Filled out from reference TRBV5-1 and TRBJ1-1, the complete variable domain reads KAGVTQTPRYLIKTRGQQVTLSCSPISGHRSVSWYQQTPGQGLQFLFEYFSETQRNKGNFPGRFSGRQFSNSRSEMNVSTLELGDSALYLCASFEDREAEAFFGQGTRLTVV.

The chain joins TRBV6-2 or TRBV6-3 to TRBJ2-5, with D maybe TRBD1 (6 bases). Trimming removed 4 bases from V and 2 bases from J, with 20 bases in between. This CDR3 contains 17 residues. The germline CDR1 and CDR2 sequences are MNHEY and SVGEGT. The CDR3 coding sequence is TGTGCCAGCAGTTCCCCACAAATCAGGGGTTGGCAAGAGACCCAGTACTTC. It encodes CASSSPQIRGWQETQYF.

The chain joins TRBV7-2 to TRBJ2-3; tentative D call: TRBD2 (5 bases). The V end was cut by 3 bases, the J end by 3 bases, with 7 bases between. The CDR3 spans 13 residues. Germline V lookup: CDR1 SGHTA, CDR2 FQGNSA. DNA for the CDR3: TGTGCCAGCAGCTTCCGCGGGACAGATACGCAGTATTTT. Encoded protein: CASSFRGTDTQYF.

The chain employs TRBV27 and TRBJ1-2; no clear D. Germline V gives CDR1 MNHEY, CDR2 SMNVEV (reference sequence). V lost 5 bases and J 4 bases, leaving 11 bases between the germline ends. The CDR3 consists of 13 residues. CDR3 nucleotide sequence: TGTGCCAGCAGTCCAGGATTCTCCTATGGCTACACCTTC. Translated, it gives CASSPGFSYGYTF.

This chain uses TRBV10-1 with TRBJ1-1; D might be TRBD1 (5 bases). Germline lookup yields CDR1 WNHNN and CDR2 SYGVQD (reference sequence). V was pared by 3 bases and J by 2 bases, with 10 bases between. The CDR3 totals 14 residues. The CDR3 DNA reads TGCGCCAGCAGTGAAACGACAGAAAACACTGAAGCTTTCTTT. Protein: CASSETTENTEAFF.

The chain links TRBV6-5 to TRBJ1-1; 7 bases match TRBD1. There are 14 residues in the CDR3. CDR1 is MNHEY, CDR2 SVGAGI, per germline. V shed 5 bases, J shed 2 bases, and the junction held 5 bases outside the gene matches. The CDR3 DNA reads as TGTGCCAGCAGTCGGGGACAGTTAAACACTGAAGCTTTCTTT. Protein sequence: CASSRGQLNTEAFF.

V usage is TRBV6-5 and J usage is TRBJ2-1, with unresolved D. Germline loops: CDR1 MNHEY, CDR2 SVGAGI. Trimming pared 4 bases from V and 0 bases from J, leaving 10 bases between. CDR3 length: 15 residues. In nucleotides, the CDR3 is TGTGCCAGCAGTTTCTCCTGGAGCTCCTACAATGAGCAGTTCTTC. Translated, it gives CASSFSWSSYNEQFF.

This chain links TRBV2 with TRBJ1-1; D remains ambiguous. Trimming shortened V by 11 bases and J by 1 base, and 17 bases separated the two germline ends. The CDR3 totals 14 residues. Germline V CDR1 and CDR2: SNHLY, FYNNEI. The CDR3 loop is CASPSETRNTEAFF. CDR3 DNA: TGTGCCTCCCCGTCCGAAACACGGAACACTGAAGCTTTCTTT.

The rearrangement uses TRBV19 and TRBJ2-7; weak D call: TRBD1 (5 bases). Trimming shortened V by 8 bases and J by 4 bases, and 15 bases separated the two germline ends. This CDR3 region has 13 residues. CDR1 and CDR2 from the germline V gene are LNHDA and SQIVND (reference sequence). This chain's CDR3 is CASSATERYEQYF. CDR3 coding DNA: TGTGCCAGTTCAGCGACAGAGAGATACGAGCAGTACTTC.